This is a list of T cell receptor beta chains from one sample in a study of naive and memory T cell subsets. MiXCR, run by TCRdb on the UMI-ligation and nested PCR reads, gives a single entry per CDR3 protein. The sample carries roughly 150,000 distinct CDR3 sequences, about a fifth recorded once. The sequenced sample consisted of naive CD8+ T cells from blood. The origin of the receptors is a human donor in good health. Both conserved end residues are trimmed from each CDR3.

V gene	J gene	CDR3 protein
TRBV3-1	TRBJ1-6	ASSQVNRDNSPLH
TRBV28	TRBJ2-1	ASSLPGGTPNEQF
TRBV6-5	TRBJ2-3	ASSLAGLSTDTQY
TRBV9	TRBJ2-1	ASSAPPSGRERIEQF
TRBV6-5	TRBJ2-5	ASSYLWAGDGQETQY
TRBV6-1	TRBJ2-7	ASSEFAGGPHEQY
TRBV11-2	TRBJ2-3	ASSLVPGQGTDTQY
TRBV12-3/TRBV12-4	TRBJ2-1	ASSLQAGYNEQF
TRBV28	TRBJ1-1	ASGDSNTEAF
TRBV6-5	TRBJ1-3	ASSYGPGNTIY
TRBV2	TRBJ2-2	ATGDTGELF
TRBV7-8	TRBJ2-5	ASSPQGLNQETQY
TRBV6-1	TRBJ2-1	ASSEPPGTSGFYNEQF
TRBV11-2	TRBJ2-3	ASSLTDPPDTQY
TRBV2	TRBJ1-1	ASTPVGPPGTEAF
TRBV30	TRBJ2-1	AWSFRTSGTTLGYNEQF
TRBV27	TRBJ2-3	ASSLSIGSADTQY
TRBV4-3	TRBJ2-1	ASSQVPHNEQF
TRBV2	TRBJ2-1	ASRTTGNEQF
TRBV12-3/TRBV12-4	TRBJ1-1	ASSTMNTEAF
TRBV2	TRBJ2-3	ASSEHTQY
TRBV19	TRBJ2-1	ASTLTGRVPYNEQF
TRBV29-1	TRBJ1-1	SVVGTGDTEAF
TRBV7-7	TRBJ1-5	ASANSNQPQH
TRBV13	TRBJ2-5	ASSSGGAGGAETQY
TRBV12-3/TRBV12-4	TRBJ2-1	ASSFSGGRAPNGEQF
TRBV29-1	TRBJ1-1	SVVIFWPGGEVMNTEAF
TRBV9	TRBJ2-7	ASSVGGTVSYEQY
TRBV15	TRBJ1-6	ATSDRQTAYNSPLH
TRBV20-1	TRBJ2-2	SARDRTPNTGELF
TRBV6-1	TRBJ2-3	ASSPAGGGRTDTQY
TRBV18	TRBJ2-1	ASSPQGLAGTNEQF
TRBV10-3	TRBJ2-1	AISESGSYNEQF
TRBV7-2	TRBJ1-6	ASSLAGTADNSPLH
TRBV18	TRBJ1-2	ASSPGLFFYGYT
TRBV20-1	TRBJ2-3	SAVLAGEGPDTQY
TRBV28	TRBJ2-5	ASSLGVETQY
TRBV4-3	TRBJ2-1	ASSQDPSRARYEQF
TRBV7-9	TRBJ2-1	ASSFMGGEQF
TRBV24-1	TRBJ2-7	ATSRTGQPYEQY
TRBV6-5	TRBJ1-1	ASSSTPLNRQDTTEAF
TRBV20-1	TRBJ2-1	SARGLLWSYNEQF
TRBV5-1	TRBJ1-5	VSSLLGYSNQPQH
TRBV6-6	TRBJ2-3	ASSYRSPDTQY
TRBV27	TRBJ2-4	ASSLSGTGPTKNIQY
TRBV6-6	TRBJ1-5	ASSYSGTDRNQPQH
TRBV4-1	TRBJ2-5	ASSQAPSGSQETQY
TRBV28	TRBJ1-5	ASVPPIIRTGGQPQH
TRBV27	TRBJ2-7	ASSLSHKMAAGQY
TRBV28	TRBJ1-1	ASSLLGGSEAF
TRBV29-1	TRBJ2-5	SVDSMGETQY
TRBV7-9	TRBJ1-5	ASSSNRDTDSNQPQH
TRBV15	TRBJ2-3	ATSRDPGGGTDTQY